Reported below is one T cell receptor (beta chain). Its cognate antigen is unknown. Libraries were prepared by immunoSEQ multiplex PCR; TCRdb keeps only in-frame clonotypes and omits some of them. This table has thousands of clones, approximately 80% appearing once. There are 15 residues in the CDR3. The ends lost 4 bases at V and 4 bases at J; junction bases unmatched: 5. The germline gives CDR1 SGHRS, CDR2 YFSETQ. The sample is drawn from a study of brain metastases from non-small cell lung cancer. Study-level findings and limits: Metastases had sparse T cells but largely shared repertoires with primaries. Brain metastases had lower T-cell infiltration than primary tumors. Expanded T-cell clones appeared in roughly 60% of brain metastases over primaries.

The TCR was taken from a donor aged 40 or older with non-small cell lung cancer. The V gene is TRBV5-1, the J gene TRBJ2-3; 11 bases line up with TRBD1. Source material: tissue from a brain metastasis. The CDR3 protein is CASSEPGQGADTQYF. In DNA form, the CDR3 reads TGCGCCAGCAGCGAGCCGGGACAGGGGGCAGATACGCAGTATTTT.